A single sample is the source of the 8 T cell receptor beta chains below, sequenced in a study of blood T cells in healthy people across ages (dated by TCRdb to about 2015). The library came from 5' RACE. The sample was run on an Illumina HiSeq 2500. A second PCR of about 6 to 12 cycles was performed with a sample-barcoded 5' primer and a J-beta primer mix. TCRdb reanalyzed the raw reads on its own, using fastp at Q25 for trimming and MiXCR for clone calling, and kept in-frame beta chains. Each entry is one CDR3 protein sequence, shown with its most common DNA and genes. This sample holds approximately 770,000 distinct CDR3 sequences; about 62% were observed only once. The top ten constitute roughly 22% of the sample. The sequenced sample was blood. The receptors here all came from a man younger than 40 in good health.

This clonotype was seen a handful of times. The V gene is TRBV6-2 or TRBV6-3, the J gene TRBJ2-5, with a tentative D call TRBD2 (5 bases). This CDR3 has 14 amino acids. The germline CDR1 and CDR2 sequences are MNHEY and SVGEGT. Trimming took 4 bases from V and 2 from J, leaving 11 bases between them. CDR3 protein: CASSLQPGQETQYF. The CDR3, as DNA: TGTGCCAGCAGTTTACAACCGGGACAAGAGACCCAGTACTTC.

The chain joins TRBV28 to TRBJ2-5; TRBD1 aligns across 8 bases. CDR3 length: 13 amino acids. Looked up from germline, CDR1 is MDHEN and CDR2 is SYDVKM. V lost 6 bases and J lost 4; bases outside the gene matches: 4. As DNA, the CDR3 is TGTGCCAGCAGATGGACAGGGAGAGAGACCCAGTACTTC. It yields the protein CASRWTGRETQYF.

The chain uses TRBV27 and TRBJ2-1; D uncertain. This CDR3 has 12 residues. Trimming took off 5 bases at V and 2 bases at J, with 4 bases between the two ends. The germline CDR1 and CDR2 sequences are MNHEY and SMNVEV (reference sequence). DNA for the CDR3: TGTGCCAGCAGTGGCCCCTACAATGAGCAGTTCTTC. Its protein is CASSGPYNEQFF.

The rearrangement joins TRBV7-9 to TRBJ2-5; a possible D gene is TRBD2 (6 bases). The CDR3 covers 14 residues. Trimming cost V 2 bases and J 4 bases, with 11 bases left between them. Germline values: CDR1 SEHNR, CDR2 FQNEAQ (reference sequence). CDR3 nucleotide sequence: TGTGCCAGCAGCTTAAGGGTGGAGGGAGAGACCCAGTACTTC. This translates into CASSLRVEGETQYF.

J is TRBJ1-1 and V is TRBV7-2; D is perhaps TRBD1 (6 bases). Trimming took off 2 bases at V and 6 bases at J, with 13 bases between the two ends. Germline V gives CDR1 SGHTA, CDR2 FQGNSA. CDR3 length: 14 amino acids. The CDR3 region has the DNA TGTGCCAGCAGCTTAAGCCAGGGGAGGGCTGAAGCTTTCTTT. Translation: CASSLSQGRAEAFF.

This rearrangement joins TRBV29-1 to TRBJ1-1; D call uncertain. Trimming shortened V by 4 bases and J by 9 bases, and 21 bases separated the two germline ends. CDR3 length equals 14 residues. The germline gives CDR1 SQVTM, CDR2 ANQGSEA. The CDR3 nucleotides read TGCAGCGTTGTTTACCCTTCGCCGTTTCTCAAAGCTTTCTTT. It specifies CSVVYPSPFLKAFF.

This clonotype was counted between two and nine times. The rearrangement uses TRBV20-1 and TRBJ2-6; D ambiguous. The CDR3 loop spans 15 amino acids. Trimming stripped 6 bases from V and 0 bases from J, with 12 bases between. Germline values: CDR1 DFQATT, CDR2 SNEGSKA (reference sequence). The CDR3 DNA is TGCAGTGCACTAACTAAGAGCTCTGGGGCCAACGTCCTGACTTTC. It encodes CSALTKSSGANVLTF.

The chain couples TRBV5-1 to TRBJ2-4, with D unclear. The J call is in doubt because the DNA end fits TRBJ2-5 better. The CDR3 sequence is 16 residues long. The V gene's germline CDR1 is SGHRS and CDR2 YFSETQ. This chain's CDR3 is CASSLGTTRDQETQYF. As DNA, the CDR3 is TGCGCCAGCAGCTTGGGGACGACAAGGGACCAAGAGACCCAGTACTTC.